The 12 T cell receptor beta chains presented below share a single source sample, sequenced in a study of CD8 T cells in Susac syndrome. An input of roughly 0.5 to 1 ug of RNA was subjected to reverse transcription using random hexamers. TCRdb redid the calling of the immunoSEQ multiplex PCR reads with MiXCR, one entry per CDR3 protein. The sample lists fewer than 150,000 distinct CDR3 sequences, 90% to 95% seen once, with about 0.25% in the top ten. Sequenced input: CD8+ T cells from PBMCs. The receptors shown here come from a human donor with multiple sclerosis.

This clonotype appeared once. This chain links TRBV7-6 with TRBJ2-2; D is undetermined. Deletions cut 2 bases from V and 6 bases from J, with 7 bases between. The CDR3 totals 13 residues. Germline V gene lookup returns CDR1 SGHVS and CDR2 FNYEAQ. For the CDR3, the DNA is TGTGCCAGCAGCTTATCAGGTCCCGGGGAGCTGTTTTTT. Translation: CASSLSGPGELFF. Combining the CDR3 with reference TRBV7-6 and TRBJ2-2 gives the whole variable domain GAGVSQSPRYKVTKRGQDVALRCDPISGHVSLYWYRQALGQGPEFLTYFNYEAQQDKSGLPNDRFSAERPEGSISTLTIQRTEQRDSAMYRCASSLSGPGELFFGEGSRLTVL.

A note on this clonotype: A read error may produce the germline difference seen at one junction end. The chain combines TRBV20-1 with TRBJ1-2; 7 bases are a match to TRBD1. CDR1 and CDR2 from the germline V gene are DFQATT and SNEGSKA (reference sequence). The CDR3 totals 14 residues. CDR3 in DNA: TGCAGTGCTCCCCCTGGACAGGCTAAATATGGCTACACCTTC. It translates to CSAPPGQAKYGYTF.

The chain employs TRBV29-1 and TRBJ1-2; D ambiguous. Germline loops: CDR1 SQVTM, CDR2 ANQGSEA. The CDR3 length is 13 residues. V was clipped by 0 bases and J by 4 bases, with 9 bases between them. The CDR3 reads CSVEDRVVYGYTF. DNA of the CDR3: TGCAGCGTTGAAGATCGGGTAGTCTATGGCTACACCTTC.

CDR3 sequence (DNA): TGTGCCAGCAGCTTAGAGCGAGCTTCACGTTGGACCCAGTACTTC. Its protein product is CASSLERASRWTQYF. This sequence joins TRBV7-8 and TRBJ2-5, with D unresolved. Germline-derived CDR1 and CDR2 are SGHVS and FQNEAQ. Trimming pared 1 base from V and 7 bases from J, leaving 16 bases between. The CDR3 contains 15 residues. Filled out from reference TRBV7-8 and TRBJ2-5, the complete variable domain reads GAGVSQSPRYKVAKRGQDVALRCDPISGHVSLFWYQQALGQGPEFLTYFQNEAQLDKSGLPSDRFFAERPEGSVSTLKIQRTQQEDSAVYLCASSLERASRWTQYFGPGTRLLVL.

This sequence joins TRBV29-1 and TRBJ2-1; TRBD2 is a possible D gene (5 bases). The CDR3 runs 15 residues. The germline V gene has CDR1 SQVTM and CDR2 ANQGSEA. The ends were cut back, 7 bases at V and 0 bases at J, with 16 bases in the middle. CDR3 in DNA: TGCAGCGGCGAGGGCGGAAGCTTCTCCTACAATGAGCAGTTCTTC. Translated: CSGEGGSFSYNEQFF.

This chain links TRBV19 with TRBJ1-1, with a weak D call TRBD1 (5 bases). Germline V lookup: CDR1 LNHDA, CDR2 SQIVND (reference sequence). Trimming cost V 5 bases and J 4 bases, with 17 bases left between them. This CDR3 spans 15 amino acids. Written as DNA, the CDR3 is TGTGCCAGTAGTCCCCTGGTGGAGGGGCTCACTGAAGCTTTCTTT. Amino acid sequence: CASSPLVEGLTEAFF.

The chain links TRBV24-1 to TRBJ2-1; D unclear. CDR3 length: 14 residues. The ends were cut back, 6 bases at V and 0 bases at J, with 8 bases in the middle. In germline, CDR1 is KGHDR, CDR2 SFDVKD. CDR3 region: CATSQVSSYNEQFF. CDR3 in DNA: TGTGCCACCAGTCAAGTAAGCTCCTACAATGAGCAGTTCTTC.

This clonotype appeared once. This chain links TRBV2 with TRBJ1-5, with 7 bases lining up with TRBD1. The CDR3 runs 15 residues. Germline values: CDR1 SNHLY, CDR2 FYNNEI. V lost 7 bases to trimming and J lost 3 bases; unmatched junction nucleotides: 9. CDR3 loop: CASTRYGTVNQPQHF. CDR3 in DNA: TGTGCCAGCACCAGGTATGGGACAGTCAATCAGCCCCAGCATTTT.

The rearrangement links TRBV5-1 to TRBJ2-7, with no clear D. There are 11 residues in the CDR3. V was clipped by 4 bases and J by 1 base, with 3 bases between them. Germline V gives CDR1 SGHRS, CDR2 YFSETQ. The CDR3 is CASSKSYEQYF. For the CDR3, the DNA is TGCGCCAGCAGCAAATCCTACGAGCAGTACTTC. The variable domain in full, completed from reference TRBV5-1 and TRBJ2-7, reads KAGVTQTPRYLIKTRGQQVTLSCSPISGHRSVSWYQQTPGQGLQFLFEYFSETQRNKGNFPGRFSGRQFSNSRSEMNVSTLELGDSALYLCASSKSYEQYFGPGTRLTVT.

The rearrangement links TRBV9 to TRBJ2-7; D remains ambiguous. Germline V gene sequence: CDR1 SGDLS, CDR2 YYNGEE. This CDR3 is built from 16 residues. V gave up 0 bases and J gave up 0 bases, with 13 bases separating them. The CDR3 nucleotides are TGTGCCAGCAGCGTAGGAACGGGCCTTCTCTCCTACGAGCAGTACTTC. Encoded protein: CASSVGTGLLSYEQYF. Looking up the rest from reference TRBV9 and TRBJ2-7 gives the full variable domain: DSGVTQTPKHLITATGQRVTLRCSPRSGDLSVYWYQQSLDQGLQFLIQYYNGEERAKGNILERFSAQQFPDLHSELNLSSLELGDSALYFCASSVGTGLLSYEQYFGPGTRLTVT.

The V and J genes are TRBV18 and TRBJ2-5, with 10 bases fitting TRBD2. The V gene end was trimmed by 3 bases and the J gene end by 1 base; junction bases not matched to a gene: 5. The CDR3 has 16 residues. The V gene's germline CDR1 is KGHSH and CDR2 LQKENI. CDR3 in amino acids: CASSPTTSGTQETQYF. In DNA form, the CDR3 reads TGTGCCAGCTCACCCACTACTAGCGGGACCCAAGAGACCCAGTACTTC.

This sequence joins TRBV5-6 and TRBJ1-1; the match to TRBD1 covers 7 bases. CDR1 is SGHDT, CDR2 YYEEEE, per germline. CDR3 length equals 14 residues. Trimming removed 4 bases from V and 1 base from J; junction bases left unmatched: 4. This CDR3 reads CASSGDRRNTEAFF. The CDR3 coding sequence is TGTGCCAGCAGCGGGGACAGAAGGAACACTGAAGCTTTCTTT.